These T cell receptor beta chains were read from a single sample in a study of cytomegalovirus exposure and HLA in healthy donors. The table came from immunoSEQ multiplex PCR; TCRdb's copy has only in-frame clones and leaves some out. The repertoire consists of about 160,000 clones, with approximately 85% occurring once and the leading ten covering about 10%. The sample comprised PBMCs. These receptor sequences come from a man aged 45 to 65 in good health and CMV-seropositive. Each CDR3 is given with its conserved first and last residue. Some rows have no size entry. The others give once, few or many, or a class for an expanded clone.

V,length,J,size,CDR3
TRBV18,15,TRBJ2-3,-,CASSPGGISTDTQYF
TRBV15,15,TRBJ2-5,-,CATSGWTSGDPPQYF
TRBV19,14,TRBJ1-4,-,CASRGTATNEKLFF
TRBV7-3,14,TRBJ2-2,-,CASKLAGDGGELFF
TRBV5-1,14,TRBJ2-7,-,CASSFQQGRYEQYF
TRBV11-1,15,TRBJ2-1,-,CASSSPGLAGVEQFF
TRBV30,14,TRBJ1-4,-,CAWSVRGWGEKLFF
TRBV6-6,14,TRBJ1-5,-,CASSFLDRNQPQHF
TRBV18,15,TRBJ2-2,-,CASSAGTGVIGELFF
TRBV7-9,14,TRBJ2-1,-,CASSPLPEGDEQFF
TRBV23-1,15,TRBJ2-7,few,CARFSGGGEDPEQYF
TRBV4-2,17,TRBJ2-3,-,CASSPTSGSLIADTQYF
TRBV28,14,TRBJ1-6,-,CASSLGTDNSPLHF
TRBV28,15,TRBJ1-1,-,CASSRTGALFTEAFF
TRBV18,15,TRBJ2-3,-,CASSPKAPPSDTQYF
TRBV14,16,TRBJ2-7,-,CASSPRGTGGGYEQYF
TRBV6-6,14,TRBJ2-2,-,CASGTQGAAGELFF
TRBV19,14,TRBJ1-2,once,CASSRQGAVDGYTF
TRBV6-5,13,TRBJ2-7,-,CASSYGATYEQYF
TRBV5-1,14,TRBJ2-7,few,CASNEGTTNYEQYF
TRBV4-2,15,TRBJ1-1,-,CASSQAPTGRYEAFF
TRBV7-6,13,TRBJ2-2,-,CASSLLGDGELFF
TRBV5-1,15,TRBJ1-1,-,CASRVSGHLNTEAFF
TRBV27,14,TRBJ2-1,-,CASRRAYGVNEQFF
TRBV28,17,TRBJ2-7,-,CASSLSLSLAGDYEQYF
TRBV2,12,TRBJ1-2,-,CGGSGTEFGYTF
TRBV9,16,TRBJ2-1,-,CASSPRTSGPRGEQFF
TRBV6-5,16,TRBJ2-3,few,CASSYRPGQGSDTQYF
TRBV6-1,12,TRBJ2-7,-,CASDGGSYEQYF
TRBV28,12,TRBJ2-1,-,CASRSSSGEQFF
TRBV28,14,TRBJ2-7,-,CASSPGQELYEQYF
TRBV19,15,TRBJ1-5,-,CASSIERRNNQPQHF
TRBV28,19,TRBJ2-1,-,CASSLPAGAGMGSYNEQFF
TRBV30,14,TRBJ1-1,-,CASELGHLNTEAFF
TRBV29-1,15,TRBJ1-2,once,CSVDYSAGQTYGYTF
TRBV28,15,TRBJ1-1,-,CAAAPGGQGAGEAFF
TRBV28,14,TRBJ2-3,-,CASRTGGNTDTQYF
TRBV27,14,TRBJ2-7,-,CASSSVLIPYEQYF
TRBV28,11,TRBJ2-7,-,CASSSQGEQYF
TRBV29-1,13,TRBJ1-2,-,CSVAPDKLSGYTF
TRBV4-3,16,TRBJ2-1,-,CASSQGLAGVYNEQFF
TRBV5-6,16,TRBJ1-1,-,CASKQQGASGNTEAFF
TRBV19,17,TRBJ1-3,-,CASSLDSSLFSGNTIYF
TRBV19,13,TRBJ1-6,-,CASSSGVNSPLHF